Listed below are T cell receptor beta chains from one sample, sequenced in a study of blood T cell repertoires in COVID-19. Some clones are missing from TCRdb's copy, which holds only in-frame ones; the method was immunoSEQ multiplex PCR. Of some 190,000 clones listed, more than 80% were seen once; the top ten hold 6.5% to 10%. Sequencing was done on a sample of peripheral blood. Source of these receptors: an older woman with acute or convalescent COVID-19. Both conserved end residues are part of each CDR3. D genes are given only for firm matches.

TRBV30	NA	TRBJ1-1	TGTGCCTGGAGCCATACGACAGGCAACACTGAAGCTTTCTTT	CAWSHTTGNTEAFF
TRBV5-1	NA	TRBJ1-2	TGCGCCAGCAGGCGTGAACAGGGTGAGGGCTACACCTTC	CASRREQGEGYTF
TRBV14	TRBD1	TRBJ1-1	TGTGCCAGCAGCAGGAGGGGACAGGGGGCGGCTTTCTTT	CASSRRGQGAAFF
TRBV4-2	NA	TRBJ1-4	TGTGCCAGCAGCCAAGGACTCACCGCAACTAATGAAAAACTGTTTTTT	CASSQGLTATNEKLFF
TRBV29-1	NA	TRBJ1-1	TGCAGCGTTGAAGTGGGCAGGAACACTGAAGCTTTCTTT	CSVEVGRNTEAFF
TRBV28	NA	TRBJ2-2	TGTGCCAGCAGTTTAGGGCGCGACACCGGGGAGCTGTTTTTT	CASSLGRDTGELFF
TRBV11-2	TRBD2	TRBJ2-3	TGTGCCAGCAGCGGTCAGCGGGGGCTCACAGATACGCAGTATTTT	CASSGQRGLTDTQYF
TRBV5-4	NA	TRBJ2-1	TGTGCCAGCAGCTTGGCGGGAGTGGGGTTGAATGAGCAGTTCTTC	CASSLAGVGLNEQFF
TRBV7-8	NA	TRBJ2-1	TGTGCCAGCAGCTCAAGAGAGACTCCCTGGTCCTACAATGAGCAGTTCTTC	CASSSRETPWSYNEQFF
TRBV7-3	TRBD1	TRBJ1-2	TGTGCCAGCAGCAGGGACAGAAACTATGGCTACACCTTC	CASSRDRNYGYTF